Listed below are T cell receptor beta chains from one sample, sequenced in a study of CD8+ T cells in alopecia areata. Repertoires were generated with immunoSEQ multiplex PCR, while TCRdb's copy carries only in-frame clones and drops some. Among about 210,000 clones listed, 66% were seen once. The input for sequencing was CD4+ T cells sorted from blood, taken around week 44, from a patient treated with tofacitinib. The receptors originated from a human donor with alopecia areata. Each CDR3 is given with its conserved first and last residue. D genes are given only for firm matches. Only part of the rows carry a size: once, few, many, or a class if the clone is expanded.

clone_size	d_call	v_call	j_call	cdr3_aa	cdr3_nt
.	.	TRBV7-2	TRBJ1-6	CASSPGRWTPLHF	TGTGCCAGCAGCCCGGGCCGTTGGACACCCCTCCACTTT
.	.	TRBV14	TRBJ2-1	CASSQGVYEQFF	TGTGCCAGCAGCCAAGGGGTTTATGAGCAGTTCTTC
.	TRBD1	TRBV5-1	TRBJ2-3	CASSLSTGGTDTQYF	TGCGCCAGCAGCTTATCGACAGGGGGCACAGATACGCAGTATTTT
.	.	TRBV29-1	TRBJ1-2	CSVEIQGNYGYTF	TGCAGCGTCGAGATACAGGGAAACTATGGCTACACCTTC
.	.	TRBV29-1	TRBJ2-4	CSVGLTQNAKNIQYF	TGCAGCGTTGGGCTGACCCAGAACGCAAAAAACATTCAGTACTTC
.	.	TRBV29-1	TRBJ2-7	CSVGGGKGTYEQYF	TGCAGCGTTGGAGGCGGGAAAGGGACCTACGAGCAGTACTTC
.	.	TRBV5-6	TRBJ2-1	CASSLEGSSSYNEQFF	TGTGCCAGCAGCTTGGAGGGTTCCAGCTCCTACAATGAGCAGTTCTTC
.	TRBD1	TRBV5-6	TRBJ2-7	CASSFRTGTANEQYF	TGTGCCAGCAGCTTTCGGACAGGGACTGCAAACGAGCAGTACTTC
.	TRBD2	TRBV9	TRBJ2-5	CASSAQPGLGVETQYF	TGTGCCAGCAGCGCCCAACCAGGACTAGGGGTAGAGACCCAGTACTTC
.	TRBD1	TRBV29-1	TRBJ1-2	CSVATGGGGYTF	TGCAGCGTGGCGACAGGGGGCGGTGGCTACACCTTC
.	.	TRBV30	TRBJ2-7	CAWSVLGAAGEQYF	TGTGCCTGGAGTGTCCTGGGGGCCGCGGGGGAGCAGTACTTC
.	TRBD1	TRBV29-1	TRBJ1-3	CSVGTEYSGNTIYF	TGCAGCGTCGGGACAGAATACTCTGGAAACACCATATATTTT
once	.	TRBV29-1	TRBJ1-2	CSVVVNLNEGYTF	TGCAGCGTTGTAGTAAATTTGAACGAGGGCTACACCTTC
once	.	TRBV9	TRBJ1-5	CASSVGPDQPQHF	TGTGCCAGCAGCGTAGGGCCCGATCAGCCCCAGCATTTT
.	TRBD1	TRBV25-1	TRBJ2-7	CASSPIGGTGGNEQYF	TGTGCCAGCAGCCCAATTGGTGGGACAGGGGGCAACGAGCAGTACTTC
.	.	TRBV4-3	TRBJ1-4	CASSQSPGGPNEKLFF	TGCGCCAGCAGCCAATCCCCCGGCGGGCCTAATGAAAAACTGTTTTTT
few	TRBD1	TRBV30	TRBJ1-5	CAWSAGTGHSNQPQHF	TGTGCCTGGAGCGCCGGGACAGGGCATAGCAATCAGCCCCAGCATTTT
few	.	TRBV29-1	TRBJ2-7	CSADGGGEQYF	TGCAGCGCCGATGGGGGCGGCGAGCAGTACTTC
.	TRBD2	TRBV2	TRBJ2-7	CASRDGLASYEQYF	TGTGCCAGCAGGGACGGACTAGCCTCCTACGAGCAGTACTTC
.	.	TRBV2	TRBJ1-2	CASPSGQGYTF	TGTGCCAGCCCCAGCGGACAGGGCTACACCTTC
.	TRBD1	TRBV15	TRBJ1-1	CATSRAAGQGAKAFF	TGTGCCACCAGCAGGGCTGCGGGGCAGGGGGCTAAGGCTTTCTTT
once	.	TRBV14	TRBJ1-6	CASSQYRGSSSPLHF	TGTGCCAGCAGCCAGTATAGGGGATCTAGTTCACCCCTCCACTTT
.	.	TRBV4-3	TRBJ2-3	CASSQEARADTQYF	TGCGCCAGCAGCCAAGAGGCCCGGGCAGATACGCAGTATTTT
.	.	TRBV25-1	TRBJ1-6	CASSEWQKYSPLHF	TGTGCCAGCAGTGAATGGCAGAAATACTCACCCCTCCACTTT
few	.	TRBV4-3	TRBJ2-3	CASSQDRAVDTQYF	TGCGCCAGCAGCCAAGATAGGGCTGTAGATACGCAGTATTTT
.	TRBD2	TRBV9	TRBJ2-3	CASSAIPRLGLAVGTDTQYF	TGTGCCAGCAGCGCGATCCCTCGCCTGGGACTAGCTGTCGGCACAGATACGCAGTATTTT
.	.	TRBV29-1	TRBJ2-3	CSVSKAGILSTDTQYF	TGCAGCGTCTCCAAAGCAGGGATCCTAAGCACAGATACGCAGTATTTT
.	.	TRBV5-6	TRBJ2-6	CASTPKQSGANVLTF	TGTGCCAGCACCCCGAAACAGTCTGGGGCCAACGTCCTGACTTTC
once	.	TRBV2	TRBJ1-1	CASSPRVNTEAFF	TGTGCCAGCAGCCCCAGGGTGAACACTGAAGCTTTCTTT
.	TRBD1	TRBV4-1	TRBJ2-1	CASSQVRDRGNEQFF	TGCGCCAGCAGCCAAGTTCGGGACAGGGGAAATGAGCAGTTCTTC
.	.	TRBV5-6	TRBJ1-3	CASRPGYSSGNTIYF	TGTGCCAGCAGGCCGGGATACTCCTCTGGAAACACCATATATTTT
.	.	TRBV5-1	TRBJ2-1	CASRGSYNEQFF	TGCGCCAGCAGGGGGTCCTACAATGAGCAGTTCTTC
once	TRBD1	TRBV15	TRBJ1-4	CATSSTGGTNEKLFF	TGTGCCACCAGCAGTACAGGGGGAACTAATGAAAAACTGTTTTTT
few	.	TRBV29-1	TRBJ1-2	CSVVWQGNYGYTF	TGCAGCGTTGTGTGGCAGGGAAACTATGGCTACACCTTC
few	.	TRBV4-3	TRBJ2-6	CASSQGSGSGANVLTF	TGCGCCAGCAGCCAAGGAAGTGGCTCTGGGGCCAACGTCCTGACTTTC
.	.	TRBV29-1	TRBJ2-7	CSVRGFSGEQYF	TGCAGTGTTCGAGGGTTTTCGGGGGAGCAGTACTTC
.	TRBD2	TRBV5-6	TRBJ2-5	CASSLTGLAPETQYF	TGTGCCAGCAGCTTGACAGGACTAGCCCCAGAGACCCAGTACTTC
.	.	TRBV6-1	TRBJ1-1	CASTATTNTEAFF	TGTGCCAGCACAGCGACAACCAACACTGAAGCTTTCTTT
.	.	TRBV29-1	TRBJ2-5	CSGRTVQETQYF	TGCAGCGGCCGGACAGTCCAAGAGACCCAGTACTTC
.	TRBD1	TRBV15	TRBJ1-2	CATSRDRGPVGYTF	TGTGCCACCAGCAGAGATAGGGGGCCAGTTGGCTACACCTTC